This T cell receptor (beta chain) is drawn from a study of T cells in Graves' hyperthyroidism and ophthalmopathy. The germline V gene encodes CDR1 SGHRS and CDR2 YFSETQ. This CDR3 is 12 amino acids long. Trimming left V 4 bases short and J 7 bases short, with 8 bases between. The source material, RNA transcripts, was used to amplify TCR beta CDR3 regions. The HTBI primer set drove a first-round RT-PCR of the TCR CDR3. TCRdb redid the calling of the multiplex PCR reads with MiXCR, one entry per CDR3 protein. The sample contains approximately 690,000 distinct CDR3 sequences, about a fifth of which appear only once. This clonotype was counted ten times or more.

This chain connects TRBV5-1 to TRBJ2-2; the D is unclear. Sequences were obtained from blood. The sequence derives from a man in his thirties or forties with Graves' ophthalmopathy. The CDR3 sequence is CASSEPGGELFF. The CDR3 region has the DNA TGCGCCAGCAGCGAGCCGGGCGGGGAGCTGTTTTTT.